This T cell receptor (beta chain) was observed in a study of early T cells in non-severe SARS-CoV-2 infection. Turning to the study itself: Investigators sequenced bulk RNA drawn from unsorted whole blood, and chains remained unpaired.

This clonotype was seen more than once but under ten times. Its antigen is currently unknown. Notes on the study in general: CD4 and private specificities were missed by VDJdb matching, which favored anti-spike CD8 responses.

This CDR3 region has 14 residues. Trimming removed 6 bases from V and 7 bases from J; junction bases left unmatched: 5. The germline CDR1 and CDR2 sequences are SNHLY and FYNNEI. In the library, individual cDNA molecules carried attached unique molecular identifiers. TCRdb used MiXCR to reprocess the 5' RACE reads, holding one entry per CDR3 protein. In the table there are 85,000 to 100,000 distinct CDR3 sequences, about 15% of which are singletons. The origin of this receptor is an adult who was a healthcare worker with PCR-confirmed SARS-CoV-2 infection or an uninfected control (not recorded which). Sample: whole blood. The rearrangement joins TRBV2 to TRBJ1-6, with TRBD1 matching over 8 bases. CDR3 nucleotides: TGTGCCAGCAGGCCGACAGGGGCCAATTCACCCCTCCACTTT. Translated, it gives CASRPTGANSPLHF.